These 21 T cell receptor beta chains were sequenced from one sample in a study of T-cell reconstitution after alpha-beta-depleted transplantation in children. Preparation of the TCRbeta library involved a method that used unique molecular identifiers. TCRdb re-called the PCR reads with MiXCR, one entry per CDR3 protein. The table lists 500,000 to 750,000 distinct CDR3 sequences, 27% of them singletons, with around a third in the top ten. This material consisted of PBMCs, taken before TCRalphabeta/CD19-depleted stem cell transplant. These receptors were obtained from a boy under three years old with Wiskott-Aldrich syndrome, due to receive a stem cell transplant.

This clonotype was counted a few times. The chain joins TRBV12-3 or TRBV12-4 to TRBJ2-3; 9 nucleotides line up with TRBD2. The length of the CDR3 is 18 residues. J gave up 7 bases and V 0 bases, and 14 bases lay outside the gene matches. CDR3 bases: TGTGCCAGCAGTTTAGCGCAGTGGGGTAGCGGGAGCTCGAATACGCAGTATTTT. Its translation: CASSLAQWGSGSSNTQYF.

This clonotype was seen a few times. This sequence joins TRBV12-3 or TRBV12-4 and TRBJ1-5; D gene ambiguous. The germline V and J ends were trimmed by 5 bases and 7 bases, with 12 bases remaining between them. The CDR3 contains 13 residues. The CDR3 sequence is CASSPRVSQPQHF. CDR3 coding DNA: TGTGCCAGCAGTCCGCGTGTTAGCCAGCCCCAGCATTTT.

CDR3 nucleotide sequence: TGCGCCAGCAGCCCCGGACAGGGATACTATGGCTACACCTTC. This gives the protein CASSPGQGYYGYTF. This chain joins TRBV5-1 and TRBJ1-2, with TRBD1 matching 8 bases. CDR3 length: 14 amino acids. CDR1 and CDR2 from the germline V gene are SGHRS and YFSETQ. The V gene end was trimmed by 4 bases and the J gene end by 3 bases; junction bases not matched to a gene: 5.

This clonotype was counted at least ten times. The chain recombines TRBV5-1 with TRBJ1-5; tentative D call: TRBD1 (5 bases). The CDR3 has 14 residues. Trimming took 0 bases from V and 7 from J, leaving 11 bases between them. Per germline, CDR1 SGHRS and CDR2 YFSETQ. CDR3 bases: TGCGCCAGCAGCTTGGAGGCGGGGGACCAGCCCCAGCATTTT. It specifies CASSLEAGDQPQHF.

The chain links TRBV3-1 to TRBJ2-5; TRBD2 agrees at 8 bases. This CDR3 is 14 amino acids long. The germline V gene has CDR1 LGHDT and CDR2 YNNKEL (reference sequence). The V segment lost 4 bases and the J segment 5 bases; nucleotides outside the gene matches: 6. The CDR3 region is CASSPSGRWETQYF. Written as DNA, the CDR3 is TGTGCCAGCAGCCCGAGCGGGAGATGGGAGACCCAGTACTTC.

This clonotype has more than one count but fewer than ten. One end of the junction is discordant with germline, which a read error may explain. The CDR3 loop reads CATSRLAGSYEQYF. The CDR3 DNA is TGTGCCACCAGTCGGCTAGCGGGGTCCTACGAGCAGTACTTC. This sequence joins TRBV27 and TRBJ2-7; 9 bases line up with TRBD2. CDR1 and CDR2 from the germline V gene are MNHEY and SMNVEV (reference sequence). The CDR3 runs to 14 residues.

DNA for the CDR3: TGCGCCAGCAGCTTAGATGACCTTGGACAGGGGCGATCCTACGAGCAGTACTTC. Encoded protein: CASSLDDLGQGRSYEQYF. This chain uses TRBV5-1 with TRBJ2-7; TRBD1 agrees at 9 bases. The CDR3 loop spans 18 amino acids. CDR1 and CDR2 (germline): SGHRS, YFSETQ. V shed 2 bases, J shed 1 base, and the junction held 13 bases outside the gene matches.

Only a few counts were recorded for this clonotype. The chain recombines TRBV28 with TRBJ1-2; D gene uncertain. Germline CDR1 is MDHEN and CDR2 is SYDVKM. The CDR3 has 15 amino acids. CDR3 region: CAGCSKIFRGYGYTF. The CDR3, as DNA: TGTGCGGGATGCAGCAAAATATTCCGAGGGTATGGCTACACCTTC.

J is TRBJ2-2 and V is TRBV7-2; 8 nucleotides line up with TRBD2. V was clipped by 2 bases and J by 3 bases; unmatched bases: 5. The CDR3 totals 16 residues. Germline lookup yields CDR1 SGHTA and CDR2 FQGNSA. Written as DNA, the CDR3 is TGTGCCAGCAGCTTATTGTGGCGGGAGGACACCGGGGAGCTGTTTTTT. Protein product: CASSLLWREDTGELFF.

The gene calls are TRBV10-3 and TRBJ2-3, with TRBD1 identical over 9 bases. From germline, CDR1 is ENHRY and CDR2 SYGVKD. Unmatched junction bases numbered 8, after V lost 8 bases and J lost 8 bases. The CDR3 length is 13 residues. CDR3 region: CAIRGTGSRTQYF. For the CDR3, the DNA is TGTGCCATCCGTGGGACAGGGTCGCGTACGCAGTATTTT.

This clonotype was counted ten times or more. The chain has TRBV7-2 and TRBJ1-3, with 8 bases aligning to TRBD1. Germline V gives CDR1 SGHTA, CDR2 FQGNSA. Germline trimming cut 5 bases from V and 2 bases from J; bases unmatched to any gene: 5. The CDR3 consists of 15 residues. The CDR3 sequence: CASSTLTGAGNTIYF. CDR3 coding DNA: TGTGCCAGCAGCACCCTGACAGGGGCTGGAAACACCATATATTTT.

Only a few counts were recorded for this clonotype. The rearrangement uses TRBV12-3 or TRBV12-4 and TRBJ2-7; 9 bases align to TRBD1. V lost 3 bases to trimming and J lost 7 bases; unmatched junction nucleotides: 7. There are 14 residues in the CDR3. The chain's CDR3 is CASSFAQGAREQYF. CDR3 DNA: TGTGCCAGCAGTTTCGCACAGGGGGCTAGGGAGCAGTACTTC.

This clonotype was detected a few times. The genes are TRBV5-6 and TRBJ2-3; D is perhaps TRBD2 (5 bases). The CDR3 totals 15 residues. Per germline, CDR1 SGHDT and CDR2 YYEEEE. Trimming stripped 4 bases from V and 0 bases from J, with 12 bases between. The CDR3, as DNA: TGTGCCAGCAGCAAAGGACTGCCTAGCACAGATACGCAGTATTTT. This codes for CASSKGLPSTDTQYF.

This rearrangement joins TRBV7-9 to TRBJ1-4; D uncertain. Trimming pared 4 bases from V and 7 bases from J, leaving 13 bases between. CDR3 length: 14 amino acids. Germline V lookup: CDR1 SEHNR, CDR2 FQNEAQ (reference sequence). The chain's CDR3 is CASSSPRSGEKLFF. As DNA, the CDR3 is TGTGCCAGCAGCTCGCCGCGAAGTGGTGAAAAACTGTTTTTT.

There are many counts of this clonotype. The gene calls are TRBV5-1 and TRBJ2-1; TRBD2 agrees at 10 bases. With V trimmed by 0 bases and J by 8 bases, 2 bases remained unmatched. Germline V lookup: CDR1 SGHRS, CDR2 YFSETQ. CDR3 length: 14 residues. The CDR3 bases are TGCGCCAGCAGCTTGGGGACTAGCGGAGATGAGCAGTTCTTC. As protein: CASSLGTSGDEQFF.

This clonotype was detected only a few times. The chain recombines TRBV7-2 with TRBJ2-3; the D is unclear. This CDR3 region has 15 residues. The germline gives CDR1 SGHTA, CDR2 FQGNSA. Trimming stripped 5 bases from V and 6 bases from J, with 18 bases between. The CDR3 spells CASSVTVSLGDTQYF. The CDR3 DNA reads as TGTGCCAGCAGCGTGACCGTGAGTTTAGGGGATACGCAGTATTTT. The variable domain in full, with the rest retrieved from reference TRBV7-2 and TRBJ2-3, is GAGVSQSPSNKVTEKGKDVELRCDPISGHTALYWYRQSLGQGLEFLIYFQGNSAPDKSGLPSDRFSAERTGGSVSTLTIQRTQQEDSAVYLCASSVTVSLGDTQYFGPGTRLTVL.

The chain recombines TRBV4-2 with TRBJ2-4; the D gene is possibly TRBD1 (5 bases). The CDR3 covers 14 residues. In germline, CDR1 is LGHNA, CDR2 YNFKEQ. The ends were cut back, 0 bases at V and 7 bases at J, with 10 bases in the middle. CDR3 coding DNA: TGTGCCAGCAGCCAAGATGCCAGGGCGAACATTCAGTACTTC. It yields the protein CASSQDARANIQYF.

In this sample, this clonotype turned up a few times. The chain uses TRBV5-8 and TRBJ2-7; the D is unclear. The V end was cut by 0 bases, the J end by 0 bases, with 13 bases between. Per germline, CDR1 SGHTS and CDR2 YDEGEE. This CDR3 has 16 amino acids. The CDR3 nucleotides are TGTGCCAGCAGCTTGGGTTCCACAGCATTCTCCTACGAGCAGTACTTC. It translates to CASSLGSTAFSYEQYF.

The chain couples TRBV27 to TRBJ1-5; the D gene is possibly TRBD1 (6 bases). Germline CDR1 MNHEY, CDR2 SMNVEV (reference sequence). Trimming removed 3 bases at V and 3 bases at J, with 12 bases between. The CDR3 has 15 residues. The CDR3 DNA sequence: TGTGCCAGCAGTTTTAGGGGGGGGCCCAATCAGCCCCAGCATTTT. Translating it yields CASSFRGGPNQPQHF.

The V call is TRBV20-1, the J call TRBJ1-4; D possibly corresponds to TRBD1 (6 bases). The ends were cut back, 7 bases at V and 4 bases at J, with 16 bases in the middle. CDR1 DFQATT and CDR2 SNEGSKA come from the germline V gene (reference sequence). The CDR3 has 14 amino acids. This CDR3 is CSVVDRQVNEKLFF. The CDR3 DNA is TGCAGTGTCGTCGACAGGCAGGTTAATGAAAAACTGTTTTTT.

V and J are TRBV3-1 and TRBJ2-3; no definite D call. Looked up from germline, CDR1 is LGHDT and CDR2 is YNNKEL (reference sequence). Trimming took 4 bases from V and 1 from J, leaving 15 bases between them. The CDR3 runs 16 residues. As DNA, the CDR3 is TGTGCCAGCAGCCCCCGTTGGGCCGAGGGCACAGATACGCAGTATTTT. Translating gives CASSPRWAEGTDTQYF.